This paragraph covers one TCR beta chain sequence. The antigen remains unidentified. The authors' processing: Construction of a distant-metastasis classifier for papillary thyroid cancer relied on CDR3 differences across clinicopathological groups. TCRdb ran MiXCR on the PCR reads. In this record, the V and J calls reflect TCRdb's handling and not the investigators' own analysis. The sample contains 6,100 or so clones, around a third of which appear only once. The data originate from a study of metastatic and nonmetastatic thyroid tumors. Study in general: The comparison covered peripheral blood and tumor or nodule tissue in malignant and benign thyroid patients.

Thyroid surgery was performed in patients who had received no treatment beforehand. CDR1 SGHAT and CDR2 FQDESV come from the germline V gene (reference sequence). Unmatched junction bases numbered 11, after V lost 5 bases and J lost 3 bases. The length of the CDR3 is 17 residues. Study results and caveats: TCR beta diversity was reportedly significantly higher in malignant thyroid tumors than benign nodules, in blood and tumor.

The rearrangement uses TRBV11-1 and TRBJ2-2; TRBD2 agrees at 8 bases. The receptor was isolated from a male donor with papillary thyroid cancer or a benign thyroid nodule (not recorded which). Some clones in this sample may be carry-over from other donors' samples. The sample comprised adjacent normal tissue. The CDR3 is CASSGRTSWGYTGELFF. Written as DNA, the CDR3 is TGTGCCAGCAGCGGGCGGACTAGCTGGGGGTACACCGGGGAGCTGTTTTTT. Filled out from reference TRBV11-1 and TRBJ2-2, the complete variable domain reads EAEVAQSPRYKITEKSQAVAFWCDPISGHATLYWYRQILGQGPELLVQFQDESVVDDSQLPKDRFSAERLKGVDSTLKIQPAELGDSAMYLCASSGRTSWGYTGELFFGEGSRLTVL.